The 32 T cell receptor beta chains in this list originate from one sample, sequenced in a study of T cells in Graves' hyperthyroidism and ophthalmopathy. TCR beta CDR3 region amplification was performed from RNA transcripts. In the first-round RT-PCR of the TCR CDR3, the HTBI primer set was used. MiXCR, run by TCRdb on the multiplex PCR reads, gives a single entry per CDR3 protein. The profile covers about 560,000 distinct CDR3 sequences, with 46% appearing a single time and about 7.8% taken by the ten largest. Sequences were obtained from peripheral blood or thyroid tissue (not recorded which). These receptors were taken from a young woman with Graves' hyperthyroidism.

This rearrangement joins TRBV24-1 to TRBJ2-7, with 8 bases fitting TRBD2. The CDR3 consists of 15 residues. Looked up from germline, CDR1 is KGHDR and CDR2 is SFDVKD. Trimming cost V 4 bases and J 9 bases; bases outside gene matches: 13. The CDR3 sequence: CATSDRAGAYNGQYF. Written as DNA, the CDR3 is TGTGCCACCAGTGACCGAGCGGGAGCCTACAATGGGCAGTACTTC.

This chain uses TRBV25-1 with TRBJ1-5; tentative D call: TRBD1 (5 bases). V lost 4 bases and J lost 1, with 8 bases in between. There are 14 residues in the CDR3. Germline V lookup: CDR1 MGHDK, CDR2 SYGVNS. CDR3 amino acids: CASSGGFSNQPQHF. CDR3 coding DNA: TGTGCCAGCAGTGGGGGGTTCAGCAATCAGCCCCAGCATTTT. Filled out from reference TRBV25-1 and TRBJ1-5, the complete variable domain reads EADIYQTPRYLVIGTGKKITLECSQTMGHDKMYWYQQDPGMELHLIHYSYGVNSTEKGDLSSESTVSRIRTEHFPLTLESARPSHTSQYLCASSGGFSNQPQHFGDGTRLSIL.

The genes are TRBV20-1 and TRBJ2-7; D perhaps matches TRBD1 (6 bases). Germline CDR1 reads DFQATT; CDR2 reads SNEGSKA (reference sequence). V lost 3 bases, J lost 12 bases, and 15 bases lay in between. CDR3 length: 11 amino acids. The CDR3 nucleotides are TGCAGTGCTAGCCTCGACAGGATTCCGTACTTC. This gives the protein CSASLDRIPYF.

This clonotype was counted at least ten times. V and J are TRBV25-1 and TRBJ2-7; TRBD2 is a possible D gene (5 bases). V dropped 8 bases and J dropped 3 bases, with 8 bases sitting between them. Germline values: CDR1 MGHDK, CDR2 SYGVNS. This CDR3 is built from 11 residues. CDR3 coding DNA: TGTGCCAGCGGTCGGGGCTACGAGCAGTACTTC. It codes for CASGRGYEQYF.

This clonotype was seen at least ten times. V is TRBV7-8 and J is TRBJ2-7; no clear D gene. This CDR3 is built from 11 residues. Germline V CDR1 and CDR2: SGHVS, FQNEAQ. V lost 2 bases and J 7 bases, leaving 6 bases between the germline ends. The CDR3 sequence: CASSLSPEQYF. The CDR3 region has the DNA TGTGCCAGCAGCTTATCCCCGGAGCAGTACTTC.

The chain is built from TRBV7-2 and TRBJ2-7, with 8 bases lining up with TRBD2. The V segment lost 4 bases and the J segment 5 bases; nucleotides outside the gene matches: 7. Germline V gene lookup returns CDR1 SGHTA and CDR2 FQGNSA. The CDR3 contains 14 residues. Here the CDR3 DNA reads TGTGCCAGCAGCTACCTCAGCGGGAGCAACGAGCAGTACTTC. Its protein is CASSYLSGSNEQYF.

Ten or more counts support this clonotype. This sequence joins TRBV29-1 and TRBJ2-7; TRBD2 agrees at 14 bases. The trim removed 6 bases at V and 4 bases at J, leaving 8 bases unmatched. Germline V gives CDR1 SQVTM, CDR2 ANQGSEA. CDR3 size: 15 residues. CDR3: CSVGTRLAGGYEQYF. Written as DNA, the CDR3 is TGCAGCGTGGGCACCAGACTAGCGGGAGGGTACGAGCAGTACTTC.

This clonotype showed up just a few times. The CDR3 DNA follows: TGTGCCAGCAGCTCCGGACAGGGGGATAGTGAAAAACTGTTTTTT. Protein: CASSSGQGDSEKLFF. V and J are TRBV7-8 and TRBJ1-4; TRBD1 aligns across 10 bases. The CDR3 is 15 residues long. With V trimmed by 4 bases and J by 7 bases, 6 bases remained unmatched. Germline V gene data show CDR1 as SGHVS and CDR2 as FQNEAQ.

The chain uses TRBV10-3 and TRBJ1-1, with TRBD1 matching over 12 bases. V gave up 6 bases and J gave up 6 bases; unmatched junction bases: 8. The V gene's germline CDR1 is ENHRY and CDR2 SYGVKD. The CDR3 is 15 amino acids. The CDR3: CAISTGQGAPAEAFF. The CDR3 DNA sequence: TGTGCCATCAGCACGGGACAGGGGGCGCCGGCTGAAGCTTTCTTT.

There are a few counts of this clonotype. The chain carries TRBV7-2 and TRBJ2-7; 10 bases match TRBD1. Germline V gene data show CDR1 as SGHTA and CDR2 as FQGNSA. This CDR3 spans 16 amino acids. V was clipped by 5 bases and J by 4 bases; unmatched bases: 11. The CDR3 nucleotides read TGTGCCAGCAGCCAAGATCAACGGACAGGGGGATACGAGCAGTACTTC. Translation: CASSQDQRTGGYEQYF.

This clonotype came up once. This may come from a read error, since a much larger clone is one base off. This chain joins TRBV7-9 and TRBJ2-2, with D perhaps matching TRBD2 (5 bases). In germline, CDR1 is SEHNR, CDR2 FQNEAQ (reference sequence). The CDR3 totals 13 residues. The CDR3 sequence: CASRARNTGELLF. The CDR3 DNA follows: TGTGCCAGCAGAGCCCGAAACACCGGGGAGCTGCTTTTT.

V and J are TRBV7-9 and TRBJ1-2; no clear D. The CDR3 totals 11 residues. CDR1 is SEHNR and CDR2 is FQNEAQ in the germline V gene (reference sequence). The V and J ends lost 8 bases and 10 bases respectively, with 14 bases between them. CDR3 loop: CASGRRSSYTF. The CDR3 DNA is TGTGCCAGCGGACGGCGGAGCTCCTACACCTTC. Variable domain in full (rest from reference TRBV7-9 and TRBJ1-2): DTGVSQNPRHKITKRGQNVTFRCDPISEHNRLYWYRQTLGQGPEFLTYFQNEAQLEKSRLLSDRFSAERPKGSFSTLEIQRTEQGDSAMYLCASGRRSSYTFGSGTRLTVV.

The rearrangement links TRBV4-1 to TRBJ1-1, with D possibly matching TRBD1 (6 bases). Germline loops: CDR1 MGHRA, CDR2 YSYEKL. The CDR3 consists of 15 residues. The germline V and J ends were trimmed by 2 bases and 1 base, with 11 bases remaining between them. The CDR3 DNA reads as TGCGCCAGCAGCCAATCGGGACATCAGAACACTGAAGCTTTCTTT. Residues: CASSQSGHQNTEAFF.

This clonotype showed up just a few times. The CDR3 protein is CSVVVAAGGHEQYF. CDR3 nucleotides: TGCAGCGTTGTAGTAGCGGCAGGGGGCCACGAGCAGTACTTC. This chain joins TRBV29-1 and TRBJ2-7; 8 bases fit TRBD1. The CDR3 is 14 amino acids. Germline CDR1 is SQVTM and CDR2 is ANQGSEA. Trimming at V came to 4 bases and at J to 5 bases, leaving 10 bases not matched to a gene.

The V gene is TRBV2, the J gene TRBJ2-3; 8 nucleotides match TRBD2. Germline CDR1 SNHLY, CDR2 FYNNEI. The CDR3 spans 13 residues. V dropped 9 bases and J dropped 3; count of bases not matched to a gene: 5. As DNA, the CDR3 is TGTGCCAGAAGGACTAGCAGGACAGATACGCAGTATTTT. This encodes CARRTSRTDTQYF.

This clonotype has a count of ten or more. The chain employs TRBV2 and TRBJ1-5; D is undetermined. From germline, CDR1 is SNHLY and CDR2 FYNNEI. The CDR3 length is 13 residues. V lost 1 base and J 3 bases, leaving 4 bases between the germline ends. The CDR3 spells CASSEDFNQPQHF. In DNA form, the CDR3 reads TGTGCCAGCAGTGAAGATTTCAATCAGCCCCAGCATTTT.

The table lists this clonotype with a few counts. The rearrangement links TRBV20-1 to TRBJ1-5; D is ambiguous. Per the germline V gene, CDR1 is DFQATT and CDR2 is SNEGSKA (reference sequence). The length of the CDR3 is 14 residues. V shed 0 bases and J shed 0 bases, with 6 bases lying between them. CDR3 loop: CSARDHYSNQPQHF. CDR3 nucleotide sequence: TGCAGTGCTAGAGACCACTATAGCAATCAGCCCCAGCATTTT.

V gene TRBV10-3 combines with J gene TRBJ2-6; the D gene is possibly TRBD1 (6 bases). Deletions cut 3 bases from V and 2 bases from J, with 11 bases between. Germline V gives CDR1 ENHRY, CDR2 SYGVKD. This CDR3 is 16 amino acids long. CDR3 sequence reads: CAISDEQGTGANVLTF. In nucleotides, the CDR3 is TGTGCCATCAGTGACGAACAGGGAACTGGGGCCAACGTCCTGACTTTC.

There are many counts of this clonotype. This chain connects TRBV29-1 to TRBJ2-2; 7 positions agree with TRBD1. Per the germline V gene, CDR1 is SQVTM and CDR2 is ANQGSEA. This CDR3 contains 13 residues. The J segment lost 5 bases and the V segment lost 6 bases, leaving 6 bases of the junction unmatched. The DNA for the CDR3 is TGCAGCGTGGGCCGACAGGGTACCGGGGAGCTGTTTTTT. Amino acids: CSVGRQGTGELFF.

The table lists this clonotype with a few counts. This chain links TRBV16 with TRBJ2-5; D perhaps matches TRBD1 (6 bases). The CDR3 runs 14 residues. CDR1 and CDR2 (germline): KGHSY, FQNENV. V shed 3 bases and J shed 4 bases, with 12 bases lying between them. The CDR3 loop is CASSHREQGETQYF. As DNA, the CDR3 is TGTGCCAGCAGCCATCGCGAACAGGGAGAGACCCAGTACTTC.

This clonotype has more than one count but fewer than ten. The V call is TRBV9, the J call TRBJ2-7; the D gene is possibly TRBD1 (6 bases). This CDR3 is 15 amino acids long. V was clipped by 3 bases and J by 5 bases, with 18 bases between them. CDR1 and CDR2 from the germline V gene are SGDLS and YYNGEE. As DNA, the CDR3 is TGTGCCAGCAGCGACCCGGACAGAGGGACCCACGAGCAGTACTTC. Translation: CASSDPDRGTHEQYF.

The rearrangement links TRBV24-1 to TRBJ2-3; possible D gene TRBD1, 6 bases. The CDR3 is 16 residues long. CDR1 and CDR2 from the germline V gene are KGHDR and SFDVKD. Trimming took off 3 bases at V and 0 bases at J, with 12 bases between the two ends. In DNA, the CDR3 is TGTGCCACCAGTGATGCCGGGACACCTAGCACAGATACGCAGTATTTT. Translating it yields CATSDAGTPSTDTQYF.

The chain employs TRBV4-2 and TRBJ1-1; TRBD1 might be the D (5 bases). This CDR3 has 12 residues. Trimming cost V 1 base and J 11 bases, with 11 bases left between them. Germline loops: CDR1 LGHNA, CDR2 YNFKEQ. As DNA, the CDR3 is TGTGCCAGCAGCCAAGTTAAAGGGGCCGCTTTCTTT. This codes for CASSQVKGAAFF.

V and J are TRBV29-1 and TRBJ1-5; TRBD1 matches 8 bases. V dropped 6 bases and J dropped 7; count of bases not matched to a gene: 5. The CDR3 loop spans 12 amino acids. Germline V gene data show CDR1 as SQVTM and CDR2 as ANQGSEA. The DNA for the CDR3 is TGCAGCGTGCGGACAGGGAAGCAGCCCCAGCATTTT. Translating it yields CSVRTGKQPQHF.

The chain uses TRBV2 and TRBJ1-6; D is unclear. V lost 3 bases, J lost 8 bases, and 17 bases lay in between. The CDR3 consists of 16 residues. CDR1 is SNHLY, CDR2 FYNNEI, per germline. This CDR3 reads CASSEFVGGSDSPLHF. CDR3 DNA sequence: TGTGCCAGCAGTGAGTTTGTAGGCGGCAGTGATTCACCCCTCCACTTT. The full variable domain, rest sourced from reference TRBV2 and TRBJ1-6, is EPEVTQTPSHQVTQMGQEVILRCVPISNHLYFYWYRQILGQKVEFLVSFYNNEISEKSEIFDDQFSVERPDGSNFTLKIRSTKLEDSAMYFCASSEFVGGSDSPLHFGNGTRLTVT.

For the CDR3, the DNA is TGTGCCAGCAGCCGACAGACAGGGATATCCCCTTTAGCTAACTATGGCTACACCTTC. This encodes CASSRQTGISPLANYGYTF. The chain is built from TRBV25-1 and TRBJ1-2; TRBD1 matches at 7 bases. The V gene's germline CDR1 is MGHDK and CDR2 SYGVNS. V lost 6 bases and J lost 0; bases outside the gene matches: 19. The CDR3 consists of 19 residues.

J is TRBJ2-7 and V is TRBV27, with D possibly called TRBD1 or TRBD2 (5 bases each). Deletions cut 8 bases from V and 1 base from J, with 12 bases between. CDR3 length: 13 amino acids. Germline V gene lookup returns CDR1 MNHEY and CDR2 SMNVEV (reference sequence). The CDR3, as DNA: TGTGCCAGCTGCATGAGGGGTTCCTACGAGCAGTACTTC. Protein sequence: CASCMRGSYEQYF.

The chain joins TRBV2 to TRBJ2-2; D gene uncertain. The germline V gene encodes CDR1 SNHLY and CDR2 FYNNEI. Trimming cost V 3 bases and J 0 bases, with 8 bases left between them. The CDR3 has 15 residues. CDR3 in amino acids: CASSELLPNTGELFF. CDR3 nucleotides: TGTGCCAGCAGTGAGCTCCTGCCGAACACCGGGGAGCTGTTTTTT.

This clonotype has more than one count but fewer than ten. The rearrangement links TRBV20-1 to TRBJ2-3, with 8 bases aligning to TRBD2. The V gene end was trimmed by 1 base and the J gene end by 3 bases; junction bases not matched to a gene: 15. CDR3 length: 18 amino acids. CDR1 is DFQATT, CDR2 SNEGSKA, per germline (reference sequence). The CDR3 DNA reads as TGCAGTGCTAGAGTCCCCTTTTCGGCGGGAGGTTGGACAGATACGCAGTATTTT. This translates into CSARVPFSAGGWTDTQYF.

The chain has TRBV7-9 and TRBJ2-7; 11 bases fit TRBD2. Losses at the gene ends were 3 bases for V and 6 bases for J; bases not matched to a gene: 4. Per the germline V gene, CDR1 is SEHNR and CDR2 is FQNEAQ (reference sequence). The CDR3 consists of 14 residues. The CDR3 DNA is TGTGCCAGCAGCTTGGTAACTAGCGGGAGCGAGCAGTACTTC. It yields the protein CASSLVTSGSEQYF.

V is TRBV11-3 and J is TRBJ1-6; 9 bases align to TRBD1. From germline, CDR1 is SGHNT and CDR2 YENEEA. CDR3 length equals 15 residues. V gave up 5 bases and J gave up 7 bases; unmatched junction bases: 6. The DNA of the CDR3 is TGTGCCAGCAGCATAACCGACAGGGGGAATTCACCCCTCCACTTT. It translates to CASSITDRGNSPLHF.

This rearrangement joins TRBV2 to TRBJ2-5, with D hard to call. Trimming removed 3 bases from V and 6 bases from J, with 11 bases in between. Per the germline V gene, CDR1 is SNHLY and CDR2 is FYNNEI. CDR3 length: 13 residues. DNA for the CDR3: TGTGCCAGCAGTGATTCGGGTTCGAAGACCCAGTACTTC. It is translated as CASSDSGSKTQYF.